The 22 T cell receptor beta chains below all came from one sample that was sequenced in a study of shared clonotypes between healthy human individuals. Sequenced by immunoSEQ multiplex PCR; TCRdb stores in-frame clones only, minus some. The data hold more than 1,200,000 clones, with 97% to 99% observed a single time. Sequenced: naive CD4+ T cells sorted from blood. Subset denoted: CD45RA+ positively selected. The receptors here all came from a man aged 25 to 45 in good health.

The V call is TRBV6-5, the J call TRBJ2-5, with D unclear. V gave up 2 bases and J gave up 5 bases, with 9 bases separating them. The CDR3 length is 13 residues. Germline V lookup: CDR1 MNHEY, CDR2 SVGAGI. CDR3 loop: CASSYNLGETQYF. In DNA, the CDR3 is TGTGCCAGCAGTTACAACCTCGGGGAGACCCAGTACTTC.

The chain recombines TRBV7-3 with TRBJ2-5, with TRBD1 matching 7 bases. Trimming cost V 4 bases and J 3 bases; bases outside gene matches: 8. Germline CDR1 reads SGHTA; CDR2 reads FQGTGA. This CDR3 region has 15 residues. The CDR3, as DNA: TGTGCCAGCAGCTCGTGGACAGGAAGGGAAGAGACCCAGTACTTC. Its protein product is CASSSWTGREETQYF.

With respect to this clone: The identical CDR3 is also encoded by other nucleotide sequences in the sample. CDR3 nucleotides: TGTGCCAGCAGCCGGCAAGAGACCCAGTACTTC. It specifies CASSRQETQYF. The rearrangement uses TRBV2 and TRBJ2-5; unclear D gene. The V gene lost 6 bases and the J gene lost 2 bases, with 4 bases spanning the gap. The CDR3 runs 11 residues. From germline, CDR1 is SNHLY and CDR2 FYNNEI.

The gene calls are TRBV4-3 and TRBJ2-3; weak D call: TRBD2 (6 bases). The V end was cut by 2 bases, the J end by 5 bases, with 14 bases between. The CDR3 runs to 15 residues. Looked up from germline, CDR1 is LGHNA and CDR2 is YSLEER. CDR3 protein: CASSQSRRGVDTQYF. The DNA of the CDR3 is TGCGCCAGCAGCCAATCCCGGAGGGGAGTAGATACGCAGTATTTT.

The rearrangement uses TRBV2 and TRBJ1-5; tentatively, D is TRBD1 (6 bases). This CDR3 has 13 residues. Germline V gene data show CDR1 as SNHLY and CDR2 as FYNNEI. V shed 7 bases and J shed 10 bases, with 17 bases lying between them. CDR3 residues: CASTSGDLGPQHF. In nucleotides, the CDR3 is TGTGCCAGCACCTCAGGGGATTTGGGACCCCAGCATTTT.

V and J are TRBV6-1 and TRBJ1-1; 10 bases are shared with TRBD1. Losses at the gene ends were 3 bases for V and 3 bases for J; bases not matched to a gene: 1. The V gene's germline CDR1 is MNHNS and CDR2 SASEGT. The CDR3 covers 14 residues. CDR3 in DNA: TGTGCCAGCAGTGATGGGACAGGGGACACTGAAGCTTTCTTT. It is translated as CASSDGTGDTEAFF.

The chain joins TRBV5-1 to TRBJ2-5; D perhaps matches TRBD1 (5 bases). The V gene lost 4 bases and the J gene lost 5 bases, with 12 bases spanning the gap. The CDR3 spans 13 residues. The germline V gene has CDR1 SGHRS and CDR2 YFSETQ. The CDR3: CASSPRQLETQYF. As DNA, the CDR3 is TGCGCCAGCAGCCCTCGACAGTTGGAGACCCAGTACTTC. The full variable domain, with the rest looked up from reference TRBV5-1 and TRBJ2-5, is KAGVTQTPRYLIKTRGQQVTLSCSPISGHRSVSWYQQTPGQGLQFLFEYFSETQRNKGNFPGRFSGRQFSNSRSEMNVSTLELGDSALYLCASSPRQLETQYFGPGTRLLVL.

This chain connects TRBV7-8 to TRBJ2-1, with 11 bases fitting TRBD2. CDR1 and CDR2 (germline): SGHVS, FQNEAQ. This CDR3 contains 16 residues. V trimming: 5 bases; J trimming: 6 bases; junction bases outside the gene matches: 9. The CDR3 is CASSSIGTSGFNEQFF. The CDR3 coding sequence is TGTGCCAGCAGCAGCATCGGGACTAGCGGCTTCAATGAGCAGTTCTTC.

The chain links TRBV7-8 to TRBJ1-5; D is uncertain. V lost 3 bases and J lost 0, with 15 bases in between. This CDR3 is 17 amino acids long. The germline CDR1 and CDR2 sequences are SGHVS and FQNEAQ. For the CDR3, the DNA is TGTGCCAGCAGCTTTCGAAAGGCGGGCCTTAGCAATCAGCCCCAGCATTTT. This gives the protein CASSFRKAGLSNQPQHF.

V gene TRBV7-9 combines with J gene TRBJ2-1; the D is unclear. The CDR3 sequence is 13 residues long. Germline values: CDR1 SEHNR, CDR2 FQNEAQ (reference sequence). V lost 3 bases and J 4 bases, leaving 7 bases between the germline ends. The CDR3 sequence: CASSLSVYNEQFF. The CDR3 DNA reads TGTGCCAGCAGCTTGAGCGTATACAATGAGCAGTTCTTC.

The CDR3 reads CASSPRGIYEQYF. CDR3 DNA sequence: TGTGCCAGCAGTCCAAGGGGGATATACGAGCAGTACTTC. This chain uses TRBV6-1 with TRBJ2-7; tentatively, D is TRBD1 (6 bases). The CDR3 runs to 13 residues. The V and J ends lost 5 bases and 4 bases respectively, with 12 bases between them. Germline CDR1 MNHNS, CDR2 SASEGT.

The chain links TRBV19 to TRBJ2-6, with 10 nucleotides matching TRBD1. The CDR3 length is 17 residues. Looked up from germline, CDR1 is LNHDA and CDR2 is SQIVND (reference sequence). After removal of 2 bases from V and 1 base from J, the junction contained 2 bases not matched to a gene. CDR3 sequence reads: CASSIRDRGSGANVLTF. The DNA for the CDR3 is TGTGCCAGTAGTATAAGGGACAGGGGTTCTGGGGCCAACGTCCTGACTTTC.

V gene TRBV10-1 combines with J gene TRBJ2-2; D is possibly TRBD1 (5 bases). V was shortened by 4 bases and J by 6 bases, with 12 bases between the two germline ends. This CDR3 has 14 amino acids. Per the germline V gene, CDR1 is WNHNN and CDR2 is SYGVQD (reference sequence). For the CDR3, the DNA is TGCGCCAGCAGTGGCAGGGTTTTATCCGGGGAGCTGTTTTTT. It is translated as CASSGRVLSGELFF.

Concerning this clone: The sample holds other DNA sequences that translate to the same CDR3. V gene TRBV6-1 combines with J gene TRBJ2-2; no clear D gene. This CDR3 comprises 12 residues. Germline V CDR1 and CDR2: MNHNS, SASEGT. The V and J ends lost 2 bases and 4 bases respectively, with 2 bases between them. The CDR3 nucleotides read TGTGCCAGCAGTGAATCCACCGGGGAGCTGTTTTTT. Translation: CASSESTGELFF.

CDR3 bases: TGTGCCAGCAGTACCCCGGGACGGCTATACGAGCAGTACTTC. Protein: CASSTPGRLYEQYF. The rearrangement links TRBV28 to TRBJ2-7, with D perhaps TRBD1 or TRBD2 (5 bases each). Germline-derived CDR1 and CDR2 are MDHEN and SYDVKM. The V gene lost 5 bases and the J gene lost 4 bases, with 15 bases spanning the gap. This CDR3 spans 14 amino acids.

This clone came up once. The chain couples TRBV18 to TRBJ2-3, with 11 nucleotides matching TRBD2. With V trimmed by 3 bases and J by 1 base, 9 bases remained unmatched. The CDR3 contains 18 residues. Germline CDR1 reads KGHSH; CDR2 reads LQKENI. Here the CDR3 reads CASSPTSGRRSGTDTQYF. The CDR3 DNA follows: TGTGCCAGCTCACCCACTAGCGGGAGAAGGAGTGGCACAGATACGCAGTATTTT.

The rearrangement joins TRBV6-5 to TRBJ1-5, with a possible D match to TRBD1 (6 bases). Trimming cost V 7 bases and J 7 bases, with 17 bases left between them. This CDR3 is 14 amino acids long. Germline lookup yields CDR1 MNHEY and CDR2 SVGAGI. The CDR3 loop reads CASTAPGVGQPQHF. DNA of the CDR3: TGTGCCAGCACGGCCCCAGGGGTGGGGCAGCCCCAGCATTTT.

The genes are TRBV18 and TRBJ1-1; no reliable D call. In germline, CDR1 is KGHSH, CDR2 LQKENI. The CDR3 consists of 15 residues. The ends were cut back, 1 base at V and 4 bases at J, with 13 bases in the middle. The CDR3 DNA is TGTGCCAGCTCACCACTGAGAGGGCGGGCCACTGAAGCTTTCTTT. This codes for CASSPLRGRATEAFF.

The chain is built from TRBV9 and TRBJ1-1; D possibly corresponds to TRBD1 (5 bases). The CDR3 is 14 amino acids. The V end lost 2 bases, the J end lost 5 bases, and 13 bases lay between the germline ends. CDR1 is SGDLS and CDR2 is YYNGEE in the germline V gene. The CDR3 loop is CASSVDSRLTEAFF. The CDR3 DNA reads as TGTGCCAGCAGCGTTGACAGTAGGCTGACTGAAGCTTTCTTT. The full variable domain, rest sourced from reference TRBV9 and TRBJ1-1, is DSGVTQTPKHLITATGQRVTLRCSPRSGDLSVYWYQQSLDQGLQFLIQYYNGEERAKGNILERFSAQQFPDLHSELNLSSLELGDSALYFCASSVDSRLTEAFFGQGTRLTVV.

The rearrangement uses TRBV28 and TRBJ2-5; 10 positions agree with TRBD1. This CDR3 comprises 16 residues. V was clipped by 2 bases and J by 1 base; unmatched bases: 4. Germline V CDR1 and CDR2: MDHEN, SYDVKM. The CDR3 loop is CASSLGGTGAQETQYF. Here the CDR3 DNA reads TGTGCCAGCAGTTTAGGCGGGACAGGGGCCCAAGAGACCCAGTACTTC.

Comments on this clone: Other DNA sequences from this sample encode an identical CDR3 as well. This chain connects TRBV18 to TRBJ1-1; no clear D. The CDR3 covers 13 residues. V lost 3 bases and J 2 bases, leaving 7 bases between the germline ends. Germline CDR1 reads KGHSH; CDR2 reads LQKENI. CDR3 protein: CASSPKVNTEAFF. The CDR3 nucleotides read TGTGCCAGCTCACCGAAGGTAAACACTGAAGCTTTCTTT. The full variable domain, its missing parts supplied by reference TRBV18 and TRBJ1-1, is NAGVMQNPRHLVRRRGQEARLRCSPMKGHSHVYWYRQLPEEGLKFMVYLQKENIIDESGMPKERFSAEFPKEGPSILRIQQVVRGDSAAYFCASSPKVNTEAFFGQGTRLTVV.

The rearrangement links TRBV5-1 to TRBJ2-1; 14 nucleotides align to TRBD2. Germline V CDR1 and CDR2: SGHRS, YFSETQ. V trimming: 4 bases; J trimming: 7 bases; junction bases outside the gene matches: 25. The CDR3 loop spans 22 amino acids. CDR3 in DNA: TGCGCCAGCAGCCCGGACAGTACCGGGACTAGCGGGAGTCGAACGTTTCGGAATGAGCAGTTCTTC. Translated, it gives CASSPDSTGTSGSRTFRNEQFF.